This paragraph covers one T cell receptor (beta chain) sequence. What it recognizes is unknown. The junction differs from germline at one of its ends, possibly a read error. The CDR3 is made up of 12 amino acids. CDR1 and CDR2 (germline): SGHAT, FQDESV (reference sequence). This specimen belongs to a study of Ad26.COV2.S vaccination and SARS-CoV-2 variants. Only in-frame clones appear in the TCRdb table, and some are missing; sequencing was by immunoSEQ multiplex PCR. The sample comprises approximately 300,000 clones, more than 70% of which are singletons, and 1.9% rests with the top ten. The sample's treatment: roughly 18 received Ad26.COV2.S at low or high dose, single or two shots; about 5 received placebo; per-sample allocation not given. Sampling was performed 63 days after the first vaccine or placebo injection. Whoever gave the sample was an adult aged 18-55 years in Boston. Whole-study findings and limits: Those who received the vaccine showed greater spike-specific TCR breadth than those given placebo.

The origin of this receptor is a person aged 18-65 years who received the Ad26.COV2.S COVID-19 vaccine or a placebo. The chain employs TRBV11-1 and TRBJ1-6; possible D gene TRBD1, 6 bases. The specimen comprised peripheral blood, sampled in a trial of Ad26.COV2.S vaccine versus placebo. The CDR3 sequence: CASRGRDSPLHF. DNA of the CDR3: TGTGCAAGCAGGGGACGCGATTCACCCCTCCACTTT.